The clone carrying this T cell receptor (beta chain) was recorded a few times. Its antigen remains unidentified. These data are taken from a study of beta chain features in type 1 diabetes. Notes on the study in general: Type 1 diabetes patients showed a moderate but significant shortening of TCRB CDR3s in all four CD4+ subsets. There was no resolution here of whether HLA type influences TCRB rearrangement. The cDNA sequencing approach could over-represent high-TCR-expressing cells.

The CDR3 sequence is 14 residues long. Germline CDR1 ENHRY, CDR2 SYGVKD. V shed 4 bases and J 9 bases; nucleotides not matched to a gene: 4. Expressed TCRB transcripts were sequenced after all isolated RNA was converted to cDNA. Profiling relied on immunoSEQ multiplex PCR, and the TCRdb table lists in-frame clones only, not all of them. The sample records 150,000 to 170,000 clones, 10% being singletons. The sequence was collected from a man aged 25 to 40 with type 1 diabetes. The chain is built from TRBV10-3 and TRBJ2-1; 12 nucleotides align to TRBD2. Sequencing was carried out using central memory CD4+ T cells from blood. CDR3 nucleotide sequence: TGTGCCATCAGTGGGACTAGCGGGATCGCTGAGCAGTTCTTC. It yields the protein CAISGTSGIAEQFF.